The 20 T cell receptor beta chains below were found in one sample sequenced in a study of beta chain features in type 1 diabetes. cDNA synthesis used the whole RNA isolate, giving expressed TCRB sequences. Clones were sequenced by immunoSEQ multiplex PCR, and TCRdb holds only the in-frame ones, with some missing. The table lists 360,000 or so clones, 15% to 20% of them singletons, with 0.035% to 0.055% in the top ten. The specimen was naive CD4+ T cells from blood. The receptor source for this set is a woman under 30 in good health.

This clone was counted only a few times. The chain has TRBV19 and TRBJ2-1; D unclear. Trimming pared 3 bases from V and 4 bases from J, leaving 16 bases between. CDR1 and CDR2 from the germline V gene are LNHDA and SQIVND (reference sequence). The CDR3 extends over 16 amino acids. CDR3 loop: CASSMHADRLYNEQFF. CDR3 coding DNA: TGTGCCAGTAGTATGCATGCAGATCGCCTTTACAATGAGCAGTTCTTC.

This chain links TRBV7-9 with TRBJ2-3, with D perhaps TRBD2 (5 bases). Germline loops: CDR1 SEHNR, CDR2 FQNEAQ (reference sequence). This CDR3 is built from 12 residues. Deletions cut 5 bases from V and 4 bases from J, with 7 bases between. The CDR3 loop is CASSPLADTQYF. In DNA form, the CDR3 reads TGTGCCAGCAGCCCACTAGCAGATACGCAGTATTTT.

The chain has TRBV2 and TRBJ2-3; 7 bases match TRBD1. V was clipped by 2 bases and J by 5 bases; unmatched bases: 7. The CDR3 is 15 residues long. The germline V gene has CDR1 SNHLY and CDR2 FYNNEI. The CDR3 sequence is CASSERQGGRDTQYF. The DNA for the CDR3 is TGTGCCAGCAGTGAAAGACAGGGTGGAAGAGATACGCAGTATTTT.

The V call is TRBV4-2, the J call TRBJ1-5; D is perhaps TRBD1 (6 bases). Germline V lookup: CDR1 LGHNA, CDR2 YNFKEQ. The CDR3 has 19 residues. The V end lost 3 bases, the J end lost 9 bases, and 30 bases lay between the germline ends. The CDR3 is CASSHAKGGVQPGSAPQHF. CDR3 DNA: TGTGCCAGCAGCCATGCAAAGGGGGGGGTTCAGCCCGGGAGTGCGCCCCAGCATTTT.

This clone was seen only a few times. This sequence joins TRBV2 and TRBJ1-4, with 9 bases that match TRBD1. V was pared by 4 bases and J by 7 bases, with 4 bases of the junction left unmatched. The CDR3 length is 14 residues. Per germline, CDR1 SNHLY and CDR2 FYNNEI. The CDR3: CASSGTGDGEKLFF. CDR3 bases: TGTGCCAGCAGTGGGACAGGGGACGGTGAAAAACTGTTTTTT.

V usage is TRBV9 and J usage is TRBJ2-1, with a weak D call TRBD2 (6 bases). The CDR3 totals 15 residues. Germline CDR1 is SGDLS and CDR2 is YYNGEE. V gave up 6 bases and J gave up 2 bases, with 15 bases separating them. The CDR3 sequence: CASNTRGSTYNEQFF. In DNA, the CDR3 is TGTGCCAGCAATACCCGGGGGAGTACCTACAATGAGCAGTTCTTC.

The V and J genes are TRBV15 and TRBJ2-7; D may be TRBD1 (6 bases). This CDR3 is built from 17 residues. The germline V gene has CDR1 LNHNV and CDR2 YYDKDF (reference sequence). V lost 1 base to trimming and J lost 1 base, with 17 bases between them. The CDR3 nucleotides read TGTGCCACCAGCAGAGTCGTATCCGGCAGGGGTTCCTACGAGCAGTACTTC. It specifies CATSRVVSGRGSYEQYF. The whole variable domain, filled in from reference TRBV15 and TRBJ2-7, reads DAMVIQNPRYQVTQFGKPVTLSCSQTLNHNVMYWYQQKSSQAPKLLFHYYDKDFNNEADTPDNFQSRRPNTSFCFLDIRSPGLGDTAMYLCATSRVVSGRGSYEQYFGPGTRLTVT.

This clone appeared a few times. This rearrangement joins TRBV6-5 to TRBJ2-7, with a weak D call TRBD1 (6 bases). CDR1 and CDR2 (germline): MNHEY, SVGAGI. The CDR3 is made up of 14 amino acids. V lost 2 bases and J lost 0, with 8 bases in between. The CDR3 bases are TGTGCCAGCAGTTACAGAGGGGGCTCCTACGAGCAGTACTTC. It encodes CASSYRGGSYEQYF.

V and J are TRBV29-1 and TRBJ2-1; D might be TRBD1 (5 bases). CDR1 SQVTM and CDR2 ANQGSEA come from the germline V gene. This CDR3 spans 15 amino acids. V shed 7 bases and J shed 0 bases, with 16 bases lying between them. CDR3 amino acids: CSAARALTSYNEQFF. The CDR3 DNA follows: TGCAGCGCTGCCAGGGCCTTAACCTCCTACAATGAGCAGTTCTTC.

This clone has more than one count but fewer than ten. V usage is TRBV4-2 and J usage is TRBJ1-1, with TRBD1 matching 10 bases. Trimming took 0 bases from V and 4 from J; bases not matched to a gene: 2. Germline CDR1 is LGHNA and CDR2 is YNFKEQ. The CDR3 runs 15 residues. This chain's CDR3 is CASSQDGTGVTEAFF. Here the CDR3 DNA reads TGTGCCAGCAGCCAAGATGGGACAGGGGTCACTGAAGCTTTCTTT.

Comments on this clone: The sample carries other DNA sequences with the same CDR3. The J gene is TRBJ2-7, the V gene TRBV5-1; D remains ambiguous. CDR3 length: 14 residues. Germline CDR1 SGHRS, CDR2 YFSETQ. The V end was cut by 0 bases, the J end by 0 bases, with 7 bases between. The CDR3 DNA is TGCGCCAGCAGCTTGGGAGGATCCTCCTACGAGCAGTACTTC. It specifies CASSLGGSSYEQYF.

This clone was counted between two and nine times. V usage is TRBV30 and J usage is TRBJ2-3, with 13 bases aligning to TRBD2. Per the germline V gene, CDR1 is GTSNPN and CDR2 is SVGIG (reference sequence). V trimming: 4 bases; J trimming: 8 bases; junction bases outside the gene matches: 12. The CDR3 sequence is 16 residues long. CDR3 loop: CAWTLGLAGRQSTQYF. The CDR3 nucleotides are TGTGCCTGGACCCTGGGACTAGCGGGACGTCAAAGTACGCAGTATTTT.

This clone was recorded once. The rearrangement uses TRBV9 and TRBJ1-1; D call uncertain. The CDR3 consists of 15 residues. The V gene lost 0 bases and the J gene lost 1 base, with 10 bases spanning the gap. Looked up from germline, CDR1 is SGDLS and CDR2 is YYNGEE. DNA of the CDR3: TGTGCCAGCAGCGTAGGAGGGCTGGGGAACACTGAAGCTTTCTTT. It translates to CASSVGGLGNTEAFF.

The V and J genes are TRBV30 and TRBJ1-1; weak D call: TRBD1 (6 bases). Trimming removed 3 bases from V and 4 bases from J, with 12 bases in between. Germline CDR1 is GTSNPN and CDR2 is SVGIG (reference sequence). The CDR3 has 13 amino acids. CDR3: CAWRNRELTEAFF. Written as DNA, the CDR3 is TGTGCCTGGAGGAACAGGGAACTCACTGAAGCTTTCTTT. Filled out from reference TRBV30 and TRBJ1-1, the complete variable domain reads SQTIHQWPATLVQPVGSPLSLECTVEGTSNPNLYWYRQAAGRGLQLLFYSVGIGQISSEVPQNLSASRPQDRQFILSSKKLLLSDSGFYLCAWRNRELTEAFFGQGTRLTVV.

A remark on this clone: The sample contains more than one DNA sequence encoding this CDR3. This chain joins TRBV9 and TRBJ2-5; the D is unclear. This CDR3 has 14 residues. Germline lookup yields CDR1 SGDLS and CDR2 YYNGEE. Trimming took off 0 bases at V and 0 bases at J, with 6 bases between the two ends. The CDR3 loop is CASSVGSYQETQYF. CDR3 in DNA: TGTGCCAGCAGCGTAGGTTCGTACCAAGAGACCCAGTACTTC.

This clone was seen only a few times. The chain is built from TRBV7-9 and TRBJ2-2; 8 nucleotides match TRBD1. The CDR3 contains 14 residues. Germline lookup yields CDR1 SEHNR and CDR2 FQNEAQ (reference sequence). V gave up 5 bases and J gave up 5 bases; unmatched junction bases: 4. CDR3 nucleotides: TGTGCCAGCAGCATTGACAGGGGAACCGGGGAGCTGTTTTTT. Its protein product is CASSIDRGTGELFF.

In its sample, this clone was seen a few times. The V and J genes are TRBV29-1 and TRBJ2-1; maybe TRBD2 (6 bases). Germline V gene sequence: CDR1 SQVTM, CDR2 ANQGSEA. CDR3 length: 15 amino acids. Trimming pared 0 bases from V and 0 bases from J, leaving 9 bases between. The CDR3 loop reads CSVEDSGRSYNEQFF. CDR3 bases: TGCAGCGTTGAAGACAGCGGGCGCTCCTACAATGAGCAGTTCTTC.

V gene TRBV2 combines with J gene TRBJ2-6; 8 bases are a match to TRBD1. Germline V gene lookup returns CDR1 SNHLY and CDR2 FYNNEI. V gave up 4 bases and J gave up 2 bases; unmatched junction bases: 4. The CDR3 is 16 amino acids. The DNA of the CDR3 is TGTGCCAGCAGTGGGACAGGGTACACTGGGGCCAACGTCCTGACTTTC. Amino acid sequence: CASSGTGYTGANVLTF.

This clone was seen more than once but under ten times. For the CDR3, the DNA is TGCAGCGTCGGGGGACGTTTCGAAGATGGCTACACCTTC. Its protein is CSVGGRFEDGYTF. The rearrangement joins TRBV29-1 to TRBJ1-2, with D tentatively TRBD1 (5 bases). The CDR3 is 13 residues long. V was shortened by 6 bases and J by 6 bases, with 17 bases between the two germline ends. CDR1 SQVTM and CDR2 ANQGSEA come from the germline V gene.

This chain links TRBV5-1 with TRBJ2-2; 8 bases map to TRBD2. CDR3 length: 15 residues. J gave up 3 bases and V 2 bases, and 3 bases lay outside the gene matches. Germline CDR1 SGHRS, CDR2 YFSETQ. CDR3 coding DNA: TGCGCCAGCAGCTTTGGACTAGCCGACACCGGGGAGCTGTTTTTT. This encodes CASSFGLADTGELFF.